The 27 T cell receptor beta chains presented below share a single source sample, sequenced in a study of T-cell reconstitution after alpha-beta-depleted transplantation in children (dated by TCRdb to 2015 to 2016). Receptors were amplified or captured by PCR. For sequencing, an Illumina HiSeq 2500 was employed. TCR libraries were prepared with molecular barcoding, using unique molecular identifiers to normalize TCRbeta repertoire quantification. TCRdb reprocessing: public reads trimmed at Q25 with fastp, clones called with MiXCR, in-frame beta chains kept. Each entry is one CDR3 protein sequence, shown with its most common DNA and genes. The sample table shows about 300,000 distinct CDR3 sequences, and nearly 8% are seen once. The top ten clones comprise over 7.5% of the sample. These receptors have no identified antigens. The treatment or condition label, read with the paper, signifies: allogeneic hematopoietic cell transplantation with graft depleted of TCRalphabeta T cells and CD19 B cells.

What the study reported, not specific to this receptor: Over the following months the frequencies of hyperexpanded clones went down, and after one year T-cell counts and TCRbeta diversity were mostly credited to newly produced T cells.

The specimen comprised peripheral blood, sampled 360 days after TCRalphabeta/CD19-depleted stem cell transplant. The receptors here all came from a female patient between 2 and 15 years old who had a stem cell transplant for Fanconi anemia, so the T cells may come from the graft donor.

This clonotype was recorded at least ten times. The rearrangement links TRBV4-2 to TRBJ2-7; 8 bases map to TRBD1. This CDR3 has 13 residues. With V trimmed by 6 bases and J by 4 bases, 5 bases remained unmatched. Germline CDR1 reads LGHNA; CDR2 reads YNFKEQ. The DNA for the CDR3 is TGTGCCAGCAGACGGGGACAGGATTACGAGCAGTACTTC. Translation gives CASRRGQDYEQYF.

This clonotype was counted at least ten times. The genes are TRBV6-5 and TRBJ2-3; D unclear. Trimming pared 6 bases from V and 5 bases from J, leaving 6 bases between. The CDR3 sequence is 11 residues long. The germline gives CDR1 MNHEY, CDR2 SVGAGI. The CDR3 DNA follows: TGTGCCAGCAGACAGTTAGATACGCAGTATTTT. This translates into CASRQLDTQYF.

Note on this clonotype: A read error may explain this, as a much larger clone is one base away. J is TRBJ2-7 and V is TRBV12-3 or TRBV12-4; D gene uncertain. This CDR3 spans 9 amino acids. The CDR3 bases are TGTGCCAGCAGCCCCTCCAAAGTCTTC. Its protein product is CASSPSKVF.

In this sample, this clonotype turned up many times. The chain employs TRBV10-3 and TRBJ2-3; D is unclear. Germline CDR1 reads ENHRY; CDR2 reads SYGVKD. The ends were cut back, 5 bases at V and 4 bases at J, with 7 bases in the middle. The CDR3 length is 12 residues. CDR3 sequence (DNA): TGTGCCATCAGTCTCGCCGCAGATACGCAGTATTTT. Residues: CAISLAADTQYF.

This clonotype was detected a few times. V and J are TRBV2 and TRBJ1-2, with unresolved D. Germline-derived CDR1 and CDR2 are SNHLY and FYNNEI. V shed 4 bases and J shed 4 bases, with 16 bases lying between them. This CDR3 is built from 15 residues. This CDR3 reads CASSGEMDEIYGYTF. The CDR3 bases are TGTGCCAGCAGTGGGGAGATGGACGAGATCTATGGCTACACCTTC.

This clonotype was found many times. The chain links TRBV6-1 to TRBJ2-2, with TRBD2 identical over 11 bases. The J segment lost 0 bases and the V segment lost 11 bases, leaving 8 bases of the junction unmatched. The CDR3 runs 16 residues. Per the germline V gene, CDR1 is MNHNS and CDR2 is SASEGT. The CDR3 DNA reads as TGTGCCGCAGGACTAGCGGGCCTAGCGAACACCGGGGAGCTGTTTTTT. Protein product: CAAGLAGLANTGELFF.

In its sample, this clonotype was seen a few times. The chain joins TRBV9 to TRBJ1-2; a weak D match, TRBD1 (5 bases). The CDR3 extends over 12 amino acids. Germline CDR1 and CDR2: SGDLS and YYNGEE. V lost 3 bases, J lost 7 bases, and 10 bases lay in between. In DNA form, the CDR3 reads TGTGCCAGCAGCGCCGCAGGGTTTGGCTACACCTTC. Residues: CASSAAGFGYTF.

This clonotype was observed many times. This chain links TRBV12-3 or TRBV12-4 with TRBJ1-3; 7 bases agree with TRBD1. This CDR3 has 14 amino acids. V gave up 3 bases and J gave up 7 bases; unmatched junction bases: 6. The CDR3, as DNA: TGTGCCAGCAGTTTGTCACAGGGGAGGAACACCATATATTTT. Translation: CASSLSQGRNTIYF.

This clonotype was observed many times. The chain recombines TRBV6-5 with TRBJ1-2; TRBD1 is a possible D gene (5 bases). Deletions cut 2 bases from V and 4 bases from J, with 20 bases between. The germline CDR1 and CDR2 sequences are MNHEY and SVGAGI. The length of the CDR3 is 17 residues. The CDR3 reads CASSYNFPGTARYGYTF. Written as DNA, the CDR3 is TGTGCCAGCAGTTACAACTTTCCCGGGACGGCGCGCTATGGCTACACCTTC.

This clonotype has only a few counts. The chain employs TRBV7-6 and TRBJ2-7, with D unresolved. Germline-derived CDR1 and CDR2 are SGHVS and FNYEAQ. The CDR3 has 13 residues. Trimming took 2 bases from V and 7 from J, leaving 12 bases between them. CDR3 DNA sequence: TGTGCCAGCAGCTTATCCCGGACGAGTGAGCAGTACGTC. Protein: CASSLSRTSEQYV.

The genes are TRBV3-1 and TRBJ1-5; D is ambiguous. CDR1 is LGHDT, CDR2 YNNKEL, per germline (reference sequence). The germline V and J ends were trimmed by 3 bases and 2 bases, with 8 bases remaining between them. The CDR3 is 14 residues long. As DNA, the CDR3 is TGTGCCAGCAGCCATGTCCATGGCAATCAGCCCCAGCATTTT. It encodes CASSHVHGNQPQHF.

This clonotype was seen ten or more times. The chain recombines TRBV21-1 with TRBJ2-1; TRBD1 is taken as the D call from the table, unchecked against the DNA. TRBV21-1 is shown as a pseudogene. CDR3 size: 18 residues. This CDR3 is CASSKSDDGTGAYNEQFF. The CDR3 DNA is TGTGCCAGCAGCAAAAGTGACGACGGGACAGGGGCCTACAATGAGCAGTTCTTC.

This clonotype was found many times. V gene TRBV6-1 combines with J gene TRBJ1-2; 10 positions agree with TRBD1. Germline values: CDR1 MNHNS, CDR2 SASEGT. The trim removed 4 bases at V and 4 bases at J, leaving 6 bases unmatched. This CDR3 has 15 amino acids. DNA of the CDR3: TGTGCCAGCAGTGGACAGGGGGCACCCCTCTATGGCTACACCTTC. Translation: CASSGQGAPLYGYTF.

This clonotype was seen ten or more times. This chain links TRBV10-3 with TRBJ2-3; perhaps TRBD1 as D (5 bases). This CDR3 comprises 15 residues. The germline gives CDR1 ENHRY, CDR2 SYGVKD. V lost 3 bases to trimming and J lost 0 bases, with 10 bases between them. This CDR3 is CAISDFRESTDTQYF. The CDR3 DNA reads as TGTGCCATCAGTGATTTCAGGGAAAGCACAGATACGCAGTATTTT.

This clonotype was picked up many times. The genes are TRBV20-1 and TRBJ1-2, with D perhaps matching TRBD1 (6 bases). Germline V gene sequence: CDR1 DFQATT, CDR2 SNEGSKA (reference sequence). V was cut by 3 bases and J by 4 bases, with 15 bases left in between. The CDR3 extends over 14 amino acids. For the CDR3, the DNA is TGCAGTGCTAGCATAGGGGGGTCTACCTATGGCTACACCTTC. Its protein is CSASIGGSTYGYTF.

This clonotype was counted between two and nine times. CDR3 coding DNA: TGTGCCAGCAGTTACCTTATCGGGGGGGCCGGGAATGAGCAGTTCTTC. Its protein is CASSYLIGGAGNEQFF. The chain couples TRBV6-5 to TRBJ2-1; 8 bases are a match to TRBD2. V was pared by 2 bases and J by 7 bases, with 10 bases of the junction left unmatched. This CDR3 region has 16 residues. Germline CDR1 MNHEY, CDR2 SVGAGI.

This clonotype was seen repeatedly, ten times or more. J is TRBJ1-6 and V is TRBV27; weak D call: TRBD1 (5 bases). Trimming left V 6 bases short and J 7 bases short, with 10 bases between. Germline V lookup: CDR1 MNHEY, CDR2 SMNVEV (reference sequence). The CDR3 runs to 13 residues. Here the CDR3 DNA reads TGTGCCAGCAGCTTGGCAGGGAATTCACCCCTCCACTTT. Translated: CASSLAGNSPLHF.

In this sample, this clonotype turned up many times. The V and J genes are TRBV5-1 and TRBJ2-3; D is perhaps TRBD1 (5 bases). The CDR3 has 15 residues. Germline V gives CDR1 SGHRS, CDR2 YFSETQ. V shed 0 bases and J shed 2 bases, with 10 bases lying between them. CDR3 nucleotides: TGCGCCAGCAGCTTGGAATCAGGGCCCACAGATACGCAGTATTTT. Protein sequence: CASSLESGPTDTQYF.

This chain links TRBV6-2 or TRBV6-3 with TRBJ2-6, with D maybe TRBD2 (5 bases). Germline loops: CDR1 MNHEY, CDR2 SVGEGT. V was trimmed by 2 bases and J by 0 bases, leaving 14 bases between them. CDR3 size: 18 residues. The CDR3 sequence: CASSYGETLNSGANVLTF. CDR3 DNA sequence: TGTGCCAGCAGTTACGGGGAGACGTTAAACTCTGGGGCCAACGTCCTGACTTTC.

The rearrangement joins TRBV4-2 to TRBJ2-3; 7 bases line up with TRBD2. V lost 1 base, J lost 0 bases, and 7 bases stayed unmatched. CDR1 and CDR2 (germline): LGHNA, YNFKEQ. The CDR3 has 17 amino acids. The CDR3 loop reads CASSQVLDSGSTDTQYF. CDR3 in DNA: TGTGCCAGCAGCCAAGTTCTTGATAGCGGGAGCACAGATACGCAGTATTTT.

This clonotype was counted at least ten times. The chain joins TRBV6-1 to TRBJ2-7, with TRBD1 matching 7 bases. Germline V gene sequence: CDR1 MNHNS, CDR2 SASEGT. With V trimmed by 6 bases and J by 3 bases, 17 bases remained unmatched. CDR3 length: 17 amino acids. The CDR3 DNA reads TGTGCCAGCAGCCCACGACAGGGATCGGGACGGCGCTACGAGCAGTACTTC. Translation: CASSPRQGSGRRYEQYF.

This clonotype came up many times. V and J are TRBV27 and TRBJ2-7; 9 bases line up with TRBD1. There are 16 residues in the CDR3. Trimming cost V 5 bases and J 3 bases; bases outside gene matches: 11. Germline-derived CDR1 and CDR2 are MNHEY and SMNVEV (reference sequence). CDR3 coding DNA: TGTGCCAGCAGTACGGTGCGGGACAGGGCTCACTACGAGCAGTACTTC. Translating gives CASSTVRDRAHYEQYF.

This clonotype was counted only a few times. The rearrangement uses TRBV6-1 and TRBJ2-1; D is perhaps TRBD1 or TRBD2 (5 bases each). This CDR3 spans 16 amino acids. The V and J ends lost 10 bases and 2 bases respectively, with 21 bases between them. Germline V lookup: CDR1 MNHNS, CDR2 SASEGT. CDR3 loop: CAIHPGPGTPYNEQFF. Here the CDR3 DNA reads TGTGCCATACATCCTGGCCCGGGGACCCCCTACAATGAGCAGTTCTTC.

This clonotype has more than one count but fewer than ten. The CDR3: CASSPGTTPPNYGYTF. The CDR3 nucleotides are TGCGCCAGCAGCCCCGGGACAACACCTCCTAACTATGGCTACACCTTC. The rearrangement joins TRBV5-1 to TRBJ1-2, with D possibly TRBD1 on 6 matching bases. The CDR3 loop spans 16 amino acids. Germline CDR1 SGHRS, CDR2 YFSETQ. V lost 4 bases, J lost 0 bases, and 16 bases lay in between.

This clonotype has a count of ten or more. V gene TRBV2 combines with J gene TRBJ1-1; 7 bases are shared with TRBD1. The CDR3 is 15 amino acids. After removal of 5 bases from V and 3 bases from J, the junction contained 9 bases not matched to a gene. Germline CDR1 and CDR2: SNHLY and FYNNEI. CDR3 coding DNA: TGTGCCAGCAGTAGACAGGGTAAACGGCACACTGAAGCTTTCTTT. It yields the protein CASSRQGKRHTEAFF.

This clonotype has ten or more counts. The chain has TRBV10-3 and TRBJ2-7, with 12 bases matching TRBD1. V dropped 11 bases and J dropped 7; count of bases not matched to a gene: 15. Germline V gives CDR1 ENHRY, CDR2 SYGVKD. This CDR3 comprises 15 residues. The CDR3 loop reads CAVVSGGQGALEQYF. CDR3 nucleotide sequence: TGTGCCGTAGTATCGGGGGGACAGGGGGCGCTGGAGCAGTACTTC.

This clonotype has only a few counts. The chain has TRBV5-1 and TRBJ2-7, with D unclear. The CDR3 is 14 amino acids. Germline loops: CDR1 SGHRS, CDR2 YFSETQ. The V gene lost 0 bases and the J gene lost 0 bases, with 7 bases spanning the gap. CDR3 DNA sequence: TGCGCCAGCAGCTTGGACCCCCACTCCTACGAGCAGTACGTC. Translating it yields CASSLDPHSYEQYV.